This TCR beta chain emerged from a study of blood T cell repertoires in COVID-19. In the study overall: The study drew acute and convalescent COVID-19 samples from the United States, Italy and Spain. T cells, B-cell-depleted T cells, or PBMCs supplied cDNA or gDNA.

In the authors' methods: Amplifying reference gene primers gave estimates of nucleated cell counts. TCRdb's copy holds only in-frame clones and misses some; the assay was immunoSEQ multiplex PCR. The D gene and trimming were derived from the DNA, and the V and J assignments and clone size from that table. The sample records 150,000 to 200,000 clones, approximately 86% being singletons. This clone was seen a few times. This CDR3 has 16 amino acids. Germline CDR1 reads SGHRS; CDR2 reads YFSETQ. Between the trimmed V and J ends, which lost 2 bases and 1 base, there was a span of 13 bases. The chain has TRBV5-1 and TRBJ2-1; a possible D gene is TRBD1 (6 bases). The clonotype was recovered from a man between 45 and 60 years old with active or convalescent COVID-19. Sample: peripheral blood. The CDR3 bases are TGCGCCAGCAGCTTCGGGCAGGGGCTTTCCTACAATGAGCAGTTCTTC. Amino acid sequence: CASSFGQGLSYNEQFF.